Below, 3 T cell receptor beta chains from the same sample are listed, as sequenced in a study of T-cell memory formation after mild COVID-19 (dated by TCRdb to the early 2020s). Receptor libraries were prepared by 5' RACE. Sequencer: Illumina NovaSeq 6000. The public reads were reanalyzed by TCRdb: fastp trimming at Q25, MiXCR alignment, in-frame beta chains only. Rows with a matching CDR3 protein are joined into one entry that keeps the most common DNA and genes. This sample comprises 560,000 or so distinct CDR3 sequences, 15% to 20% of them detected only once. The ten largest make up about 7.5% of the sample. The sequenced sample was PBMCs or a T cell subset sorted from them (not recorded which). These receptors came from an adult woman who had mild COVID-19 (a few samples of this study predate the infection). The sample titles of this study are shuffled in the database, so cell type and time point are left out; the donor was told from shared clones.

The rearrangement links TRBV20-1 to TRBJ2-5; 12 bases agree with TRBD1. Germline CDR1 reads DFQATT; CDR2 reads SNEGSKA (reference sequence). V was clipped by 1 base and J by 4 bases; unmatched bases: 7. The CDR3 totals 16 residues. The CDR3 DNA is TGCAGTGCTAGAGCCTCCGGGACAGGGGGCGGAGAGACCCAGTACTTC. Its protein product is CSARASGTGGGETQYF.

The CDR3, as DNA: TGCAGTGCTAATGGGCTAGCGGGAGATACGCAGTATTTT. Translating it yields CSANGLAGDTQYF. The chain combines TRBV20-1 with TRBJ2-3; TRBD2 matches 8 bases. Germline-derived CDR1 and CDR2 are DFQATT and SNEGSKA (reference sequence). Trimming at V came to 4 bases and at J to 5 bases, leaving 5 bases not matched to a gene. The CDR3 spans 13 residues.

This chain connects TRBV6-1 to TRBJ2-7, with a possible D match to TRBD1 (6 bases). Trimming removed 1 base from V and 0 bases from J, with 13 bases in between. Per the germline V gene, CDR1 is MNHNS and CDR2 is SASEGT. The CDR3 is 16 amino acids. The CDR3, as DNA: TGTGCCAGCAGTGAAGGACAGGCCGATCTCTCCTACGAGCAGTACTTC. This encodes CASSEGQADLSYEQYF.